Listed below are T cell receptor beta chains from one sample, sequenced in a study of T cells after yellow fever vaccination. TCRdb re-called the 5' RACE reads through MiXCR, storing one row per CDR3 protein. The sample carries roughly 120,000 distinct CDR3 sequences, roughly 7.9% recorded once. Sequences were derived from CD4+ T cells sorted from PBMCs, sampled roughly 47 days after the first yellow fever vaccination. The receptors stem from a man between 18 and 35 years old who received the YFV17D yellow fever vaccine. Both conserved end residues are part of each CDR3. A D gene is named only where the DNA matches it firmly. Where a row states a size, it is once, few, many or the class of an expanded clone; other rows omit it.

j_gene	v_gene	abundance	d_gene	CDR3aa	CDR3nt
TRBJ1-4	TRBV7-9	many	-	CASSLGANEKLFF	TGTGCCAGCAGCCTTGGGGCTAATGAAAAACTGTTTTTT
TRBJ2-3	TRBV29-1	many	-	CSVATDTQYF	TGCAGCGTTGCCACAGATACGCAGTATTTT
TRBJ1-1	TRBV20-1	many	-	CSARVRDTEAFF	TGCAGTGCTAGGGTTCGCGACACTGAAGCTTTCTTT
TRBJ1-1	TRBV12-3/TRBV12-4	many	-	CASSLWQNTEAFF	TGTGCCAGCAGTTTGTGGCAGAACACTGAAGCTTTCTTT
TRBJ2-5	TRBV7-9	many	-	CASSSVETQYF	TGTGCCAGCAGCTCTGTAGAGACCCAGTACTTC
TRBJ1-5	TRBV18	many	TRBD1	CASSSTGAGQPQHF	TGTGCCAGCTCATCGACAGGGGCGGGTCAGCCCCAGCATTTT
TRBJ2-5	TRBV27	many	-	CASSARGRETQYF	TGTGCCAGCAGTGCCAGGGGCCGAGAGACCCAGTACTTC
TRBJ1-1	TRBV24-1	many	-	CATSDSLGAATEAFF	TGTGCCACCAGTGATAGTCTGGGGGCGGCCACTGAAGCTTTCTTT
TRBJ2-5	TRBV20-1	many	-	CSASPAGPQETQYF	TGCAGTGCTTCGCCTGCGGGGCCCCAAGAGACCCAGTACTTC
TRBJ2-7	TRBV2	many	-	CASSDHREVQYF	TGTGCCAGCAGTGACCACAGGGAGGTCCAGTACTTC
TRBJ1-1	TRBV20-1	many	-	CSAEKGLGYTEAFF	TGCAGTGCCGAGAAGGGGTTAGGATACACTGAAGCTTTCTTT
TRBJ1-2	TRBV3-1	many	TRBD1	CASSDPTGNYGYTF	TGTGCCAGCAGCGACCCGACAGGGAACTATGGCTACACCTTC
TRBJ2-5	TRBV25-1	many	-	CASSEFEETQYF	TGTGCCAGCAGTGAATTCGAAGAGACCCAGTACTTC
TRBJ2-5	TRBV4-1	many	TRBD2	CASSQVIAGVLETQYF	TGCGCCAGCAGCCAAGTTATAGCGGGGGTCTTGGAGACCCAGTACTTC
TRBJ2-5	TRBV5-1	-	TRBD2	CASSPTGTSGFQETQYF	TGCGCCAGCAGCCCGACCGGGACTAGCGGATTTCAAGAGACCCAGTACTTC
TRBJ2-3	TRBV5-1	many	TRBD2	CASSWTSGALLGTDTQYF	TGCGCCAGCAGCTGGACTAGCGGGGCCTTACTAGGCACAGATACGCAGTATTTT
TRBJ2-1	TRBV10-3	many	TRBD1	CAIMPGQGNEQFF	TGTGCCATCATGCCGGGACAGGGTAATGAGCAGTTCTTC
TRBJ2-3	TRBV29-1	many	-	CSVEGPATDTQYF	TGCAGCGTTGAAGGTCCTGCGACAGATACGCAGTATTTT
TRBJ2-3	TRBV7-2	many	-	CASSRPQDTQYF	TGTGCCAGCAGCAGACCGCAAGATACGCAGTATTTT
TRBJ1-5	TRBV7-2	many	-	CASSFAGQPQHF	TGTGCCAGCAGCTTCGCGGGTCAGCCCCAGCATTTT
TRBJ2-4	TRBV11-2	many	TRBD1	CASSIGQGNIQYF	TGTGCCAGCAGCATCGGACAGGGTAACATTCAGTACTTC
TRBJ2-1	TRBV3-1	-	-	CASSQMRNNEQFF	TGTGCCAGCAGCCAAATGCGGAACAATGAGCAGTTCTTC
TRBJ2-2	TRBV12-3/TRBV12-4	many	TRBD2	CASSELAGVAGELFF	TGTGCCAGCAGTGAATTAGCGGGGGTGGCCGGGGAGCTGTTTTTT
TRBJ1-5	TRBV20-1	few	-	CSATQTQSTGNQPQHF	TGCAGTGCTACCCAAACCCAATCTACAGGGAATCAGCCCCAGCATTTT
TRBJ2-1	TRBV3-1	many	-	CASSRGENNEQFF	TGTGCCAGCAGCCGGGGGGAGAACAATGAGCAGTTCTTC
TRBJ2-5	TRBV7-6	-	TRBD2	CASSSLSGRTLYF	TGTGCCAGCAGCTCACTTAGCGGGCGGACCCTGTACTTC
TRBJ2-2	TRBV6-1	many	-	CASRSSGELFF	TGTGCCAGCAGGTCCTCCGGGGAGCTGTTTTTT
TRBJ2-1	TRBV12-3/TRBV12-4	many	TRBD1	CASSLRVRGLLASSYNEQFF	TGTGCCAGCAGTTTAAGGGTCAGGGGGCTCCTGGCGAGCTCCTACAATGAGCAGTTCTTC
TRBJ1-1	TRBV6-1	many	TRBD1	CASSNPGQGNTEAFF	TGTGCCAGCAGTAATCCGGGACAGGGGAACACTGAAGCTTTCTTT
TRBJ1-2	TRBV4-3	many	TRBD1	CASSHDRGKDYGYTF	TGCGCCAGCAGCCACGACAGGGGAAAAGACTATGGCTACACCTTC
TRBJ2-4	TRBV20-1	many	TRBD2	CSARVTSPVAKNIQYF	TGCAGTGCTAGGGTGACTAGCCCCGTAGCCAAAAACATTCAGTACTTC
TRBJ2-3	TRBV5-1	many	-	CASSLATDTQYF	TGCGCCAGCAGCTTGGCCACAGATACGCAGTATTTT
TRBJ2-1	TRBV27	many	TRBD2	CASSQKTSGGAHYNEQFF	TGTGCCAGCAGCCAAAAGACTAGCGGGGGGGCCCACTACAATGAGCAGTTCTTC
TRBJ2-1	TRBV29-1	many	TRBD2	CSVVLGSGGAEQFF	TGCAGCGTGGTACTGGGAAGCGGGGGGGCCGAGCAGTTCTTC
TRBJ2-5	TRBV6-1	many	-	CASSEGPRVAQYF	TGTGCCAGCAGTGAAGGACCACGGGTTGCCCAGTACTTC
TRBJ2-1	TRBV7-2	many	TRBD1	CASSSRQGAWNEQFF	TGTGCCAGCAGCTCTCGACAGGGGGCTTGGAATGAGCAGTTCTTC
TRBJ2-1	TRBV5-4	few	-	CASSSYRVNEQFF	TGTGCCAGCAGCTCGTACAGGGTTAATGAGCAGTTCTTC
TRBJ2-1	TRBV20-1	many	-	CSALTGVYNEQFF	TGCAGTGCCTTGACAGGAGTCTACAATGAGCAGTTCTTC
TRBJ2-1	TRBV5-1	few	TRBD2	CASSLSGVDNEQFF	TGCGCCAGCAGCTTAAGCGGGGTGGATAATGAGCAGTTCTTC
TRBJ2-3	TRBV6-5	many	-	CASRYSGSTDTQYF	TGTGCCAGCAGGTATTCGGGGAGCACAGATACGCAGTATTTT
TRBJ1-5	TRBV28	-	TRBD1	CASSFRGQGAFGNQPQHF	TGTGCCAGCAGTTTTCGCGGACAGGGGGCGTTCGGCAATCAGCCCCAGCATTTT
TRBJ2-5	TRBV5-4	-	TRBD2	CASSGSGSGGIRETQYF	TGTGCCAGCAGTGGGTCGGGTAGCGGGGGGATTAGAGAGACCCAGTACTTC
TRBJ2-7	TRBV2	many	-	CAIGGNEQYF	TGTGCCATAGGCGGGAACGAGCAGTACTTC
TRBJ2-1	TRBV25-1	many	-	CASSNSRVENEQFF	TGTGCCAGCAGCAACTCCAGGGTAGAAAATGAGCAGTTCTTC
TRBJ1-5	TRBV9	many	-	CASSVGVDQPQHF	TGTGCCAGCAGCGTAGGGGTGGATCAGCCCCAGCATTTT